A selection of T cell receptor beta chains follows, all from one sample in a study of CD8 T cells in Susac syndrome. Each CDR3 protein is one row after TCRdb ran MiXCR on the immunoSEQ multiplex PCR reads. There are some 100,000 distinct CDR3 sequences in the sample; roughly 95% occur only once, and 0.096% lies in the top ten. The sequenced material came from CD4+ T cells from PBMCs. The receptor source for this set is a human donor in good health. Both conserved end residues are part of each CDR3. D genes are given only for firm matches. Size is stated for part of the rows, as once, few or many counts, or as a class when the clone is expanded.

v_gene	j_gene	d_gene	abundance	CDR3aa	CDR3nt
TRBV3-1	TRBJ1-2	-	-	CASSQDPGGANYGYTF	TGTGCCAGCAGCCAAGATCCGGGAGGAGCTAACTATGGCTACACCTTC
TRBV7-2	TRBJ2-7	-	-	CASSLVRTESYEQYF	TGTGCCAGCAGCTTAGTTCGGACGGAGAGCTACGAGCAGTACTTC
TRBV29-1	TRBJ2-3	TRBD2	-	CSVGALAGEFTDTQYF	TGCAGCGTTGGGGCCTTAGCGGGGGAGTTCACAGATACGCAGTATTTT
TRBV14	TRBJ2-5	TRBD2	-	CASKGLAGQETQYF	TGTGCCAGCAAGGGACTAGCGGGCCAAGAGACCCAGTACTTC
TRBV29-1	TRBJ1-2	TRBD1	-	CSVGDRGDYGYTF	TGCAGCGTTGGAGACAGGGGTGACTATGGCTACACCTTC
TRBV9	TRBJ1-1	-	-	CASSLRGGEAFF	TGTGCCAGCAGCCTTAGAGGTGGTGAAGCTTTCTTT
TRBV7-9	TRBJ2-2	-	-	CASSLAGPGTGELFF	TGTGCCAGCAGCTTAGCGGGGCCGGGGACCGGGGAGCTGTTTTTT
TRBV7-2	TRBJ2-3	TRBD2	-	CASSLSASGGARDTQYF	TGTGCCAGCAGCTTAAGCGCTAGCGGGGGGGCGAGAGATACGCAGTATTTT
TRBV15	TRBJ2-2	-	-	CATSRVGTGELFF	TGTGCCACCAGCAGAGTGGGAACCGGGGAGCTGTTTTTT
TRBV29-1	TRBJ2-7	-	-	CSVEGTGGTRPYEQYF	TGCAGCGTTGAGGGGACAGGCGGGACTAGGCCCTACGAGCAGTACTTC
TRBV7-2	TRBJ2-1	TRBD2	-	CASREAGLGTYNEQFF	TGTGCCAGCCGGGAGGCGGGACTAGGTACCTACAATGAGCAGTTCTTC
TRBV29-1	TRBJ2-2	TRBD2	-	CSVGSSGGTGELFF	TGCAGCGTTGGATCTAGCGGGGGTACCGGGGAGCTGTTTTTT
TRBV7-9	TRBJ2-7	TRBD1	-	CASSPGQGKSGEQYF	TGTGCCAGCAGCCCGGGACAGGGGAAGTCTGGAGAGCAGTACTTC
TRBV2	TRBJ2-1	TRBD2	-	CASSSSGGASEQFF	TGTGCCAGCAGCTCTAGCGGGGGGGCCTCTGAGCAGTTCTTC
TRBV7-2	TRBJ2-4	TRBD2	-	CASSDLTRGVAKNIQYF	TGTGCCAGCAGCGACCTCACGCGGGGGGTAGCCAAAAACATTCAGTACTTC
TRBV14	TRBJ2-4	-	-	CASSQVEGSIQYF	TGTGCCAGCAGCCAAGTTGAGGGAAGCATTCAGTACTTC
TRBV12-3/TRBV12-4	TRBJ2-2	TRBD2	once	CASSRRGGTGELFF	TGTGCCAGCAGTAGGCGGGGGGGCACCGGGGAGCTGTTTTTT
TRBV5-1	TRBJ2-7	TRBD2	-	CASSLGGGSYEQYF	TGCGCCAGCAGCTTGGGCGGGGGCTCCTACGAGCAGTACTTC
TRBV27	TRBJ2-2	-	-	CASSHTSGGTPGSCFF	-
TRBV9	TRBJ2-7	TRBD1	-	CASSVGVPGQGLEQYF	TGTGCCAGCAGCGTAGGAGTTCCGGGACAGGGGCTCGAGCAGTACTTC
TRBV5-1	TRBJ2-3	-	-	CASSFSGPPQDTQYF	TGCGCCAGCAGCTTTAGTGGTCCCCCACAAGATACGCAGTATTTT
TRBV7-6	TRBJ2-6	-	-	CASSLVPESNVLTF	TGTGCCAGCAGCTTGGTCCCGGAGTCCAACGTCCTGACTTTC
TRBV28	TRBJ2-7	-	-	CASAPSSAEQYF	TGTGCCAGCGCCCCGTCTAGCGCCGAGCAGTACTTC
TRBV5-4	TRBJ2-5	TRBD2	-	CASSLRLAGARETQYF	TGTGCCAGCAGCTTGAGGTTAGCGGGAGCGCGAGAGACCCAGTACTTC
TRBV12-3/TRBV12-4	TRBJ2-5	-	-	CASSLNRGRGIAGETQYF	TGTGCCAGCAGTCTGAATCGGGGTCGAGGGATCGCGGGGGAGACCCAGTACTTC
TRBV10-3	TRBJ2-5	-	few	CAISEAQLGETQYF	TGTGCCATCAGTGAGGCACAGCTTGGGGAGACCCAGTACTTC
TRBV12-5	TRBJ1-5	-	-	CASGLATVRQPQHF	TGTGCTAGTGGTTTGGCCACCGTGCGTCAGCCCCAGCATTTT
TRBV18	TRBJ2-7	-	few	CASSPGTGSYEQYF	TGTGCCAGCTCACCAGGTACGGGATCCTACGAGCAGTACTTC
TRBV4-1	TRBJ2-7	TRBD2	-	CASSSNRASGTAVGNEQYF	TGCGCCAGCAGCAGCAATCGGGCTAGCGGGACCGCTGTGGGGAACGAGCAGTACTTC
TRBV14	TRBJ2-1	-	-	CASSQDRGYNEQFF	TGTGCCAGCAGCCAAGACAGGGGCTACAATGAGCAGTTCTTC
TRBV7-3	TRBJ1-1	-	-	CASSPRGGGSLTEAFF	TGTGCCAGCAGCCCTCGTGGGGGGGGAAGTCTGACTGAAGCTTTCTTT
TRBV23-1	TRBJ2-1	TRBD2	-	CASSQSPGGSHSNEQFF	TGCGCCAGCAGTCAATCTCCGGGCGGGAGTCATTCCAATGAGCAGTTCTTC